The present T cell receptor (beta chain) was sequenced within a study of early T cells in non-severe SARS-CoV-2 infection. Overall study: Bulk RNA isolated from unsorted whole blood underwent sequencing; chains were not paired.

Molecules of cDNA were individually given unique molecular identifiers that were attached to them. TCRdb re-called the 5' RACE reads through MiXCR, storing one row per CDR3 protein. Seen here are about 72,000 distinct CDR3 sequences, roughly a tenth observed once, and the top ten hold 6% to 8.5%. Trimming at V came to 8 bases and at J to 5 bases, leaving 14 bases not matched to a gene. CDR3 length equals 15 residues. Per germline, CDR1 MNHEY and CDR2 SVGAGI. This clonotype was seen repeatedly, ten times or more. This specimen was whole blood, taken at baseline. This sequence originates from an adult who was a healthcare worker with PCR-confirmed SARS-CoV-2 infection or an uninfected control (not recorded which). This chain connects TRBV6-5 to TRBJ2-5; 7 nucleotides agree with TRBD2. The CDR3: CASAAKRGWGETQYF. CDR3 DNA: TGTGCCAGCGCGGCGAAGCGGGGATGGGGCGAGACCCAGTACTTC.